The sequence of this T cell receptor beta chain was determined in a study of CD8 T cells in ankylosing spondylitis. Losses at the gene ends were 0 bases for V and 6 bases for J; bases not matched to a gene: 6. The CDR3 spans 15 residues. The V gene's germline CDR1 is SGHRS and CDR2 YFSETQ. The sample holds many counts of this clonotype. One entry per CDR3 protein results from TCRdb running MiXCR on the 5' RACE reads. The sample holds approximately 250,000 distinct CDR3 sequences; under 12% are singletons and the top ten take around 2.6%. The rearrangement links TRBV5-1 to TRBJ2-7, with 10 bases identical to TRBD2. The TCR was taken from a male donor with ankylosing spondylitis or in good health (not recorded which). Sequenced: blood, either unsorted or a sorted T cell fraction (not recorded which). CDR3 amino acids: CASSLASGSSGEQYF. As DNA, the CDR3 is TGCGCCAGCAGCTTGGCTAGCGGGAGTTCCGGCGAGCAGTACTTC.